This T cell receptor (beta chain) emerged from a study of spatial heterogeneity in lung cancer. Across the study: There were consistently more beta-chain sequences detected than alpha-chain sequences. A unique TCR and UMI combination showed up more than ten times in raw reads, on average.

This clonotype was recorded only once. This beta chain is a stray read from a library made for alpha chains; its abundance is not meaningful. The CDR3 extends over 14 amino acids. The V and J ends lost 6 bases and 3 bases respectively, with 12 bases between them. Germline CDR1 reads SGHTA; CDR2 reads FQGNSA. Time point here: sample taken at primary tumor resection. Unsorted tumor, nontumor lung tissue or cryopreserved PBMC supplied the whole RNA. Donation came from approximately 69 patients with untreated early-stage non-small cell lung cancer. Carried by each TCR cDNA molecule was a unique molecular identifier. TCRdb reprocessed the 5' RACE reads via MiXCR and lists one record per CDR3 protein. Of roughly 4,600 distinct CDR3 sequences listed, around 17% are singletons.

The clonotype originates from a male donor with early-stage non-small cell lung cancer. The sample in question was normal lung tissue next to the tumor, obtained at surgery. The rearrangement uses TRBV7-2 and TRBJ2-1; the D gene is possibly TRBD1 (6 bases). This CDR3 reads CASSYRVNYNEQFF. The CDR3, as DNA: TGTGCCAGCAGTTACAGGGTCAACTACAATGAGCAGTTCTTC. Drawing the rest from reference TRBV7-2 and TRBJ2-1, the complete variable domain is GAGVSQSPSNKVTEKGKDVELRCDPISGHTALYWYRQSLGQGLEFLIYFQGNSAPDKSGLPSDRFSAERTGGSVSTLTIQRTQQEDSAVYLCASSYRVNYNEQFFGPGTRLTVL.